This TCR beta chain was sequenced for a study of CD8 T cells in ankylosing spondylitis. CDR1 is KGHSH and CDR2 is LQKENI in the germline V gene. Trimming left V 2 bases short and J 6 bases short, with 16 bases between. This CDR3 region has 16 residues. TCRdb re-called the 5' RACE reads through MiXCR, storing one row per CDR3 protein. Of under 250,000 distinct CDR3 sequences in the sample, over 30% were seen once. Sample: blood, either unsorted or a sorted T cell fraction (not recorded which). The TCR originated in a male donor with ankylosing spondylitis or in good health (not recorded which). The rearrangement links TRBV18 to TRBJ2-2, with a weak D call TRBD1 (5 bases). This chain's CDR3 is CASSPVTGPAAGELFF. The CDR3 DNA follows: TGTGCCAGCTCACCAGTCACAGGCCCTGCCGCCGGGGAGCTGTTTTTT. Supplemented by reference TRBV18 and TRBJ2-2, the full variable domain reads NAGVMQNPRHLVRRRGQEARLRCSPMKGHSHVYWYRQLPEEGLKFMVYLQKENIIDESGMPKERFSAEFPKEGPSILRIQQVVRGDSAAYFCASSPVTGPAAGELFFGEGSRLTVL.